These 31 T cell receptor beta chains originate from one sample sequenced in a study of blood T cells in healthy people across ages. It was with a sample-barcoded 5' primer and a J-beta primer mix that a second PCR of about 6 to 12 cycles was run. TCRdb ran MiXCR on the 5' RACE reads and lists one entry per CDR3 protein. The sample includes about 1,400,000 distinct CDR3 sequences, about 43% of them seen just once. Material: blood. The origin of the receptors is a young woman in good health.

Only a few counts were recorded for this clonotype. The chain combines TRBV3-1 with TRBJ2-1; possibly TRBD2 for D (6 bases). The CDR3 has 16 residues. The germline V and J ends were trimmed by 4 bases and 4 bases, with 17 bases remaining between them. Germline values: CDR1 LGHDT, CDR2 YNNKEL (reference sequence). This chain's CDR3 is CASSPSGRNTYNEQFF. CDR3 DNA sequence: TGTGCCAGCAGCCCCAGCGGGCGTAACACTTACAATGAGCAGTTCTTC.

Concerning this clonotype: A junction boundary mismatches the germline segment, possibly from a read error. V usage is TRBV4-2 and J usage is TRBJ2-4; either TRBD1 or TRBD2 may supply D (6 bases each). The CDR3 is 18 residues long. In germline, CDR1 is LGHNA, CDR2 YNFKEQ. The CDR3: CASIQDKGGGIAKNIQYF. The CDR3, as DNA: TGTGCCAGCATCCAAGACAAGGGGGGAGGTATAGCCAAAAACATTCAGTACTTC.

The chain employs TRBV7-6 and TRBJ2-1, with D hard to call. Trimming took off 1 base at V and 6 bases at J, with 10 bases between the two ends. This CDR3 has 14 residues. From germline, CDR1 is SGHVS and CDR2 FNYEAQ. The CDR3 nucleotides are TGTGCCAGCAGCTTAGTTGGAATGGGCAATGAGCAGTTCTTC. Translation gives CASSLVGMGNEQFF.

The rearrangement joins TRBV6-1 to TRBJ1-1; no firm D call. Per the germline V gene, CDR1 is MNHNS and CDR2 is SASEGT. V was shortened by 3 bases and J by 1 base, with 12 bases between the two germline ends. The CDR3 sequence is 15 residues long. The CDR3 DNA follows: TGTGCCAGCAGTGACCCTGGACGTTCGAACACTGAAGCTTTCTTT. This gives the protein CASSDPGRSNTEAFF.

The J gene is TRBJ2-7, the V gene TRBV20-1; D unresolved. Germline CDR1 and CDR2: DFQATT and SNEGSKA (reference sequence). V lost 3 bases to trimming and J lost 0 bases, with 12 bases between them. CDR3 size: 14 residues. In DNA, the CDR3 is TGCAGTGCTAGTGAAGGGATCAGCTCCTACGAGCAGTACTTC. It translates to CSASEGISSYEQYF.

This clonotype occurred many times. The rearrangement joins TRBV6-2 or TRBV6-3 to TRBJ2-7, with 7 bases aligning to TRBD1. The germline gives CDR1 MNHEY, CDR2 SVGEGT. Trimming cost V 4 bases and J 2 bases; bases outside gene matches: 8. This CDR3 contains 15 residues. The DNA for the CDR3 is TGTGCCAGCAGTTTCTGGCAGGGGGTAACCTACGAGCAGTACTTC. It encodes CASSFWQGVTYEQYF.

The DNA for the CDR3 is TGTGCCAGCAGCTTGGTGGCCCCTAGCACAGATACGCAGTATTTT. It translates to CASSLVAPSTDTQYF. The rearrangement links TRBV5-5 to TRBJ2-3; no reliable D call. Trimming shortened V by 0 bases and J by 0 bases, and 8 bases separated the two germline ends. In germline, CDR1 is SGHKS, CDR2 YYEKEE (reference sequence). CDR3 length equals 15 residues.

The rearrangement links TRBV7-9 to TRBJ2-3; 9 bases fit TRBD2. The CDR3 totals 14 residues. V gave up 9 bases and J gave up 9 bases; unmatched junction bases: 13. Germline V CDR1 and CDR2: SEHNR, FQNEAQ (reference sequence). CDR3 nucleotides: TGTGCCAGTACCTTAGCGGGAGCGGGAGAGACGCAGTATTTT. Protein sequence: CASTLAGAGETQYF.

This rearrangement joins TRBV5-4 to TRBJ2-7; D perhaps matches TRBD2 (5 bases). This CDR3 has 14 amino acids. The germline V gene has CDR1 SGHNT and CDR2 YYREEE (reference sequence). The germline V and J ends were trimmed by 0 bases and 3 bases, with 10 bases remaining between them. The CDR3 reads CASSLGESLYEQYF. In DNA, the CDR3 is TGTGCCAGCAGCTTGGGGGAGAGCCTCTACGAGCAGTACTTC.

This clonotype was observed a handful of times. CDR3 sequence: CASSYRTDNYGYTF. DNA for the CDR3: TGTGCCAGCAGTTACAGGACGGATAACTATGGCTACACCTTC. The rearrangement links TRBV6-2 or TRBV6-3 to TRBJ1-2; D remains unclear. Germline-derived CDR1 and CDR2 are MNHEY and SVGEGT. Trimming removed 2 bases at V and 1 base at J, with 8 bases between. The length of the CDR3 is 14 residues.

This clonotype showed up just a few times. The chain is built from TRBV12-3 or TRBV12-4 and TRBJ2-1; D may be TRBD2 (6 bases). This CDR3 region has 14 residues. The ends were cut back, 7 bases at V and 12 bases at J, with 22 bases in the middle. CDR3 DNA sequence: TGTGCCAGCACCCTCCCCGGGGGTGGCCTCAGGCAGTTCTTC. Translation gives CASTLPGGGLRQFF.

This clonotype has a single count. CDR3 region: CASSSSVWTEAFF. As DNA, the CDR3 is TGTGCCAGCAGCTCATCGGTTTGGACTGAAGCTTTCTTT. This rearrangement joins TRBV7-2 to TRBJ1-1; D is unclear. CDR1 SGHTA and CDR2 FQGNSA come from the germline V gene. This CDR3 is built from 13 residues. Trimming pared 4 bases from V and 5 bases from J, leaving 11 bases between.

This clonotype was found many times. The rearrangement links TRBV20-1 to TRBJ2-1; D gene unclear. CDR3 length: 16 residues. The germline V and J ends were trimmed by 1 base and 0 bases, with 13 bases remaining between them. Germline values: CDR1 DFQATT, CDR2 SNEGSKA (reference sequence). The CDR3 region has the DNA TGCAGTGCTAGAGCAATGACTTCGAGCTCCTACAATGAGCAGTTCTTC. Protein product: CSARAMTSSSYNEQFF.

The chain is built from TRBV20-1 and TRBJ2-5; 7 bases agree with TRBD2. The better agreement between TRBJ2-7 and the DNA end casts doubt on the J call. Per germline, CDR1 DFQATT and CDR2 SNEGSKA (reference sequence). CDR3 size: 13 residues. Written as DNA, the CDR3 is TGCAGTGCTAGGCGCGGGGGTGCCCACGAGCAGTACTTC. This translates into CSARRGGAHEQYF.

Concerning this clonotype: At one end the junction does not follow the germline gene, possibly because of a read error. The chain employs TRBV7-9 and TRBJ2-3; TRBD2 agrees at 9 bases. CDR3 length: 15 amino acids. Germline V gene data show CDR1 as SEHNR and CDR2 as FQNEAQ (reference sequence). The DNA for the CDR3 is TGTACCAGCAGCCCATTAGCGGGAGAAGCAGATACGCAGTATTTT. It specifies CTSSPLAGEADTQYF.

The chain uses TRBV6-1 and TRBJ2-7; no reliable D call. Germline CDR1 reads MNHNS; CDR2 reads SASEGT. Trimming stripped 1 base from V and 1 base from J, with 14 bases between. This CDR3 spans 16 amino acids. The CDR3 DNA follows: TGTGCCAGCAGTGAAGGGTGGGGTGAACTTTCCTACGAGCAGTACTTC. Its translation is CASSEGWGELSYEQYF.

In its sample, this clonotype was seen a few times. The chain combines TRBV28 with TRBJ2-5; a weak D match, TRBD2 (7 bases). The germline CDR1 and CDR2 sequences are MDHEN and SYDVKM. The V end was cut by 3 bases, the J end by 2 bases, with 13 bases between. The CDR3 length is 15 residues. CDR3 coding DNA: TGTGCCAGCAGTTTGTCTAGCGGACAGCAAGAGACCCAGTACTTC. It yields the protein CASSLSSGQQETQYF.

This rearrangement joins TRBV27 to TRBJ2-6; D not resolved. Trimming took off 7 bases at V and 1 base at J, with 11 bases between the two ends. This CDR3 is 15 amino acids long. In germline, CDR1 is MNHEY, CDR2 SMNVEV (reference sequence). The DNA of the CDR3 is TGTGCCAGCACAAGGGTGGGGTCTGGGGCCAACGTCCTGACTTTC. It is translated as CASTRVGSGANVLTF. The whole variable domain, filled in from reference TRBV27 and TRBJ2-6, reads EAQVTQNPRYLITVTGKKLTVTCSQNMNHEYMSWYRQDPGLGLRQIYYSMNVEVTDKGDVPEGYKVSRKEKRNFPLILESPSPNQTSLYFCASTRVGSGANVLTFGAGSRLTVL.

This chain links TRBV5-1 with TRBJ2-5; TRBD1 agrees at 9 bases. With the DNA end fitting TRBJ2-7 better, the J assignment may be wrong. CDR3 size: 17 residues. Looked up from germline, CDR1 is SGHRS and CDR2 is YFSETQ. CDR3: CASSYLNGRQGGHEQYF. CDR3 nucleotides: TGCGCCAGCAGCTACTTAAACGGGCGACAGGGGGGTCACGAGCAGTACTTC.

The V and J genes are TRBV14 and TRBJ1-1, with D perhaps TRBD1 (6 bases). Germline CDR1 reads SGHDN; CDR2 reads FVKESK. Trimming pared 1 base from V and 2 bases from J, leaving 14 bases between. This CDR3 is 16 amino acids long. DNA of the CDR3: TGTGCCAGCAGCCAAGTTCGGACCAGGGGAAACACTGAAGCTTTCTTT. It encodes CASSQVRTRGNTEAFF.

The table lists this clonotype with many counts. This chain connects TRBV3-1 to TRBJ2-7; D might be TRBD2 (5 bases). Trimming took 1 base from V and 6 from J, leaving 7 bases between them. From germline, CDR1 is LGHDT and CDR2 YNNKEL (reference sequence). The CDR3 is made up of 12 amino acids. CDR3 in amino acids: CASSQGGGEQYF. In nucleotides, the CDR3 is TGTGCCAGCAGCCAAGGAGGAGGCGAGCAGTACTTC.

The J gene is TRBJ2-1, the V gene TRBV5-1; 12 bases map to TRBD1. The V segment lost 4 bases and the J segment 5 bases; nucleotides outside the gene matches: 7. CDR1 SGHRS and CDR2 YFSETQ come from the germline V gene. The length of the CDR3 is 16 residues. The CDR3: CASSLGQGAYDNEQFF. The CDR3 bases are TGCGCCAGCAGCCTGGGACAGGGGGCTTATGACAATGAGCAGTTCTTC.

The J gene is TRBJ1-5, the V gene TRBV20-1; D uncertain. Looked up from germline, CDR1 is DFQATT and CDR2 is SNEGSKA (reference sequence). Trimming took off 3 bases at V and 4 bases at J, with 22 bases between the two ends. CDR3 size: 17 residues. The CDR3 loop is CSARLTSGLAGNQPQHF. The CDR3 nucleotides are TGCAGTGCTAGGTTAACCTCCGGACTCGCGGGGAATCAGCCCCAGCATTTT.

There are a few counts of this clonotype. CDR3 region: CASSLSWGLGPHEQYF. In nucleotides, the CDR3 is TGTGCCAGCAGTTTATCTTGGGGGCTAGGCCCCCACGAGCAGTACTTC. This chain connects TRBV27 to TRBJ2-7; maybe TRBD1 (6 bases). Germline V gene data show CDR1 as MNHEY and CDR2 as SMNVEV (reference sequence). The V and J ends lost 0 bases and 5 bases respectively, with 17 bases between them. This CDR3 comprises 16 residues.

The rearrangement links TRBV7-9 to TRBJ2-1; perhaps TRBD1 as D (6 bases). Germline V gives CDR1 SEHNR, CDR2 FQNEAQ (reference sequence). This CDR3 spans 16 amino acids. The V end was cut by 1 base, the J end by 4 bases, with 14 bases between. In nucleotides, the CDR3 is TGTGCCAGCAGCTTAGTGGTGGACAGAGAATACAATGAGCAGTTCTTC. Its protein product is CASSLVVDREYNEQFF.

A few counts support this clonotype. The J gene is TRBJ1-6, the V gene TRBV6-5; D not resolved. V lost 7 bases and J 10 bases, leaving 11 bases between the germline ends. The germline V gene encodes CDR1 MNHEY and CDR2 SVGAGI. The CDR3 has 12 residues. CDR3 amino acids: CASNRGRSPLHF. CDR3 DNA sequence: TGTGCCAGCAATCGAGGGCGGTCACCCCTCCACTTT.

This clonotype was observed a handful of times. The genes are TRBV12-3 or TRBV12-4 and TRBJ1-2, with 8 bases fitting TRBD1. There are 16 residues in the CDR3. V lost 5 bases, J lost 3 bases, and 11 bases stayed unmatched. The CDR3 DNA follows: TGTGCCAGCAGTGAGACAGGGGTACCGGTAGACTATGGCTACACCTTC. It codes for CASSETGVPVDYGYTF.

This clonotype was counted a single time. This chain uses TRBV20-1 with TRBJ1-1, with 9 bases lining up with TRBD1. The CDR3 contains 14 residues. Germline V CDR1 and CDR2: DFQATT, SNEGSKA (reference sequence). The ends lost 5 bases at V and 3 bases at J; junction bases unmatched: 7. The CDR3 region has the DNA TGCAGTGCTTTACAGGGGGCGCAGGACACTGAAGCTTTCTTT. This translates into CSALQGAQDTEAFF.

This clonotype was seen a few times. The V gene is TRBV29-1, the J gene TRBJ1-2; TRBD1 matches at 7 bases. Losses at the gene ends were 6 bases for V and 4 bases for J; bases not matched to a gene: 8. CDR1 and CDR2 from the germline V gene are SQVTM and ANQGSEA. This CDR3 has 13 residues. The CDR3 protein is CSVKGQSLYGYTF. The CDR3 bases are TGCAGCGTGAAGGGACAGTCCCTCTATGGCTACACCTTC.

The chain carries TRBV2 and TRBJ2-4; perhaps D is TRBD1 or TRBD2 (7 bases each). The assigned J gene may be wrong: the sequence end matches TRBJ2-7 better. The CDR3 is made up of 13 amino acids. Per germline, CDR1 SNHLY and CDR2 FYNNEI. CDR3 DNA sequence: TGTGCCAGCGGGGGGGACAGCCGCTACGAGCAGTACTTC. Protein product: CASGGDSRYEQYF.

On this clonotype: A much more abundant neighbour one base away suggests this may be a read error. The chain is built from TRBV27 and TRBJ2-7, with a weak D call TRBD2 (5 bases). CDR3 size: 12 residues. Germline V gives CDR1 MNHEY, CDR2 SMNVEV (reference sequence). This CDR3 is CTSSYGVGEQYF. The CDR3 nucleotides read TGTACCAGCAGTTACGGGGTGGGTGAGCAGTACTTC.